This entry features one T cell receptor (beta chain) sequence. Data came from immunoSEQ multiplex PCR; TCRdb stores just in-frame clones and leaves some out. The data contain 270,000 or so clones, approximately 80% of them singletons. The germline gives CDR1 SGHNT, CDR2 YYREEE (reference sequence). The CDR3 consists of 17 residues. With V trimmed by 2 bases and J by 5 bases, 9 bases remained unmatched. The data belong to a study of blood T cell repertoires in COVID-19. This receptor was identified in a woman aged 55-69 years with active or convalescent COVID-19. The sample taken for sequencing was peripheral blood. The genes are TRBV5-4 and TRBJ2-5; 13 positions agree with TRBD2. The CDR3 protein is CASSLLAGGEYTETQYF. Here the CDR3 DNA reads TGTGCCAGCAGCTTACTAGCGGGGGGGGAGTATACGGAGACCCAGTACTTC.